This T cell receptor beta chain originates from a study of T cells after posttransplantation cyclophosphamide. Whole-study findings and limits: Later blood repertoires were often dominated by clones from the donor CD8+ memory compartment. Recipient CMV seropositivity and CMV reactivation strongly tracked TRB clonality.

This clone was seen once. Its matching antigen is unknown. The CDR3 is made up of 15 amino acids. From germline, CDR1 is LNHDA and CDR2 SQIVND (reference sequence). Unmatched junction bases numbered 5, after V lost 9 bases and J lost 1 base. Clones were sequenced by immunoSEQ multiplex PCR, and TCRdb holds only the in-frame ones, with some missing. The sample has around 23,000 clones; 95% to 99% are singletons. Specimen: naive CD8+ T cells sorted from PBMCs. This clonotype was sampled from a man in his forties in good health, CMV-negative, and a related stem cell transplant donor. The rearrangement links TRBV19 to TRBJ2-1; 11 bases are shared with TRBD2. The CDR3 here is CASARLAGSYNEQFF. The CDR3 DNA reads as TGTGCCAGCGCAAGACTAGCGGGGTCCTACAATGAGCAGTTCTTC.